This T cell receptor beta chain was retrieved from a study of cytomegalovirus exposure and HLA in healthy donors. Overall study findings and caveats: TCR beta chains associated with HLA were, in a later analysis, more clonally expanded than equally common others. In vitro checks showed that a few CMV-associated chains really do target CMV antigens. HLA alleles showed associations with 15,000 to 20,000 TCR beta sequences in a later analysis, at a 0.05 false discovery rate.

Germline trimming cut 2 bases from V and 3 bases from J; bases unmatched to any gene: 7. The CDR3 covers 15 residues. Germline values: CDR1 MNHNS, CDR2 SASEGT. A multiplex PCR was run with 60 Vbeta primers and 13 Jbeta primers. TCRdb's table, derived via immunoSEQ multiplex PCR, lists solely in-frame clones and lacks some. The sample yields tens of thousands of clones, roughly 80% seen once. A word on this clone: Its antigen remains unknown.

Each donor was nominally healthy when sampled (though unrecorded immune exposures were likely). Input material: PBMCs. This TCR was recovered from a man aged 55 to 69 in good health and CMV-seropositive. The chain recombines TRBV6-1 with TRBJ2-7; TRBD1 matches 7 bases. The CDR3 here is CASSERRQGDYEQYF. CDR3 DNA: TGTGCCAGCAGTGAAAGGAGGCAGGGGGACTACGAGCAGTACTTC.